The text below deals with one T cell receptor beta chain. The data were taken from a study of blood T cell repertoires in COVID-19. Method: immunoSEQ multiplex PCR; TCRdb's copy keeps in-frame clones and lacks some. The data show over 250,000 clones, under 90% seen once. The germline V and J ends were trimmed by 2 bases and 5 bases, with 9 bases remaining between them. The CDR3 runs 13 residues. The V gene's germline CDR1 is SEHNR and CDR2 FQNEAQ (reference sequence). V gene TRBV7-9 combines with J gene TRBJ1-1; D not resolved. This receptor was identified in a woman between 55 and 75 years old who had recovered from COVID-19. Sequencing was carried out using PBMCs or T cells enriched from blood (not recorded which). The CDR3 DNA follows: TGTGCCAGCAGCTTAAGCCTTCCGACTGAAGCTTTCTTT. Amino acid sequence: CASSLSLPTEAFF.